The present entry profiles one T cell receptor (beta chain) with its context. Its antigen is unknown. Germline and junction disagree at one end, which may indicate a read error. The data derive from a study of siplizumab effects on memory and regulatory T cells. Study outcomes and limitations: Siplizumab significantly decreased alloreactive sequences from unstimulated CD4+ memory cells.

Profiling relied on immunoSEQ multiplex PCR, and the TCRdb table lists in-frame clones only, not all of them. This table holds approximately 100,000 clones, roughly 92% found once. This CDR3 is 12 amino acids long. The germline V gene has CDR1 MNHNS and CDR2 SASEGT. The source is a human donor in good health. What was sequenced was Tregs sorted from blood. The rearrangement joins TRBV6-1 to TRBJ2-4; D ambiguous. The CDR3 sequence: CASSEHETRSGF. The DNA of the CDR3 is TGTGCCAGCAGTGAGCACGAGACTCGATCTGGCTTC.